What follows is one TCR beta chain and its context. As originally analysed: By means of reference gene primer amplification, nucleated cell counts were estimated. Libraries were prepared by immunoSEQ multiplex PCR; TCRdb keeps only in-frame clonotypes and omits some of them. The DNA was the basis for D and trimming; V, J and clone size are from that table. The sample carries some 120,000 clones, about 80% recorded once. These data come from a study of blood T cell repertoires in COVID-19. Across the study: The United States, Italy and Spain were the sources of the acute and convalescent COVID-19 samples. T cells, B-cell-depleted T cells, or PBMCs provided the cDNA or gDNA that served as material.

With V trimmed by 1 base and J by 3 bases, 2 bases remained unmatched. The germline V gene encodes CDR1 SEHNR and CDR2 FQNEAQ (reference sequence). The CDR3 is made up of 14 amino acids. Sequenced sample: peripheral blood. The chain joins TRBV7-9 to TRBJ2-7; 8 bases are shared with TRBD1. This receptor was taken from a man aged 65 to 79 with active or convalescent COVID-19. This CDR3 is CASSLGGQGYEQYF. In DNA, the CDR3 is TGTGCCAGCAGCTTAGGTGGACAGGGCTACGAGCAGTACTTC.